The TCR beta chain under discussion was sequenced for a study of T cell responses to AZD1222 COVID-19 vaccine. Turning to this clone: The antigen is undetermined.

Only in-frame clones appear in the TCRdb table, and some are missing; sequencing was by immunoSEQ multiplex PCR. The repertoire consists of over 150,000 clones, with roughly nine tenths occurring once and the leading ten covering over 15%. General study points: Repertoires were collected only later (after the peak T cell response had occurred).

The starting material was peripheral blood, obtained on day 0 of AZD1222 vaccination. This clonotype originated in an adult in good health.

The CDR3 loop is CASSLAGDYNEQFF. CDR3 coding DNA: TGTGCCAGCAGTCTAGCGGGAGATTACAATGAGCAGTTCTTC. The chain employs TRBV28 and TRBJ2-1; the match to TRBD2 covers 10 bases. The ends lost 5 bases at V and 4 bases at J; junction bases unmatched: 2. The CDR3 runs to 14 residues. Germline V lookup: CDR1 MDHEN, CDR2 SYDVKM.